Listed below are T cell receptor beta chains from one sample, sequenced in a study of blood T cell repertoires in COVID-19. TCRdb's table, derived via immunoSEQ multiplex PCR, lists solely in-frame clones and lacks some. The repertoire holds some 220,000 clones, with around 81% as singletons. Sequencing input: peripheral blood. Every receptor here comes from a woman aged 60-75 years with active or convalescent COVID-19. The CDR3 runs from the conserved cysteine through the conserved F or W. D genes are given only for firm matches. Size tells how often a clone was seen (once, few, many) or the class of an expanded clone, and some rows leave it out.

>once|TRBJ2-3|TRBV13|TRBD2
TGTGCCAGCAGCTTGGGTCTAGCGGGGGAGACCCTCACAGATACGCAGTATTTT
CASSLGLAGETLTDTQYF
>.|TRBJ2-5|TRBV3-1/TRBV3-2|.
TGTGCCAGCAGGCGACTAGGTTACAACCAAGAGACCCAGTACTTC
CASRRLGYNQETQYF
>.|TRBJ2-7|TRBV3-1/TRBV3-2|TRBD1
TGTGCCAGCAGCCAAGATGGACAGGACTACGAGCAGTACTTC
CASSQDGQDYEQYF
>once|TRBJ1-3|TRBV3-1/TRBV3-2|.
TGTGCCAGCAGCCATACCGCGGGCAACACCATATATTTT
CASSHTAGNTIYF
>.|TRBJ2-2|TRBV14|TRBD1
TGTGCCAGCAGCCAAGCCCGGACAGGGTCCGGGGAGCTGTTTTTT
CASSQARTGSGELFF
>.|TRBJ2-3|TRBV7-2|.
TGTGCCAGCAGCTTAGCAGCAGGGGGCACAGATACGCAGTATTTT
CASSLAAGGTDTQYF
>few|TRBJ1-3|TRBV28|.
TGTGCCAGCAGTTTAGCGGGGGTTTGGAACACCATATATTTT
CASSLAGVWNTIYF
>.|TRBJ1-2|TRBV21-1|.
TGTGCCAGCCCTCTAGGAGATAACTATGGCTACACCTTC
CASPLGDNYGYTF
>.|TRBJ2-1|TRBV5-6|TRBD1
TGTGCCAGCAGCGCCGGACAGGGGCCTTACAATGAGCAGTTCTTC
CASSAGQGPYNEQFF
>.|TRBJ2-2|TRBV9|TRBD2
TGTGCCAGCAGCGCGACTAGCGGGAGCACCGGGGAGCTGTTTTTT
CASSATSGSTGELFF
>once|TRBJ2-7|TRBV30|TRBD2
TGTGCCTGGAGTGTAAGGTGGTCCGGGGACGGCGGGGGCTCCTACGAGCAGTACTTC
CAWSVRWSGDGGGSYEQYF
>.|TRBJ2-1|TRBV19|.
TGTGCCAGTAGTATGAATAGCGGAGGTTACAATGAGCAGTTCTTC
CASSMNSGGYNEQFF
>.|TRBJ1-5|TRBV5-1|.
TGCGCCAGCAGCTTGGATGGGGGGAGCCCCAATCAGCCCCAGCATTTT
CASSLDGGSPNQPQHF
>.|TRBJ2-3|TRBV6-2/TRBV6-3|TRBD1
TGTGCCAGCAGTCCCGACAGGGTAACGCAGTATTTT
CASSPDRVTQYF
>once|TRBJ2-3|TRBV28|TRBD2
TGTGCCAGCAGTTCCCTAAGACTAGCGGGGGGGCCCGACAGTGATACGCAGTATTTT
CASSSLRLAGGPDSDTQYF
>.|TRBJ1-1|TRBV7-9|.
TGTGCCAGCAGCTTAGACAGTATTACTGAAGCTTTCTTT
CASSLDSITEAFF
>.|TRBJ2-5|TRBV3-1/TRBV3-2|.
TGTGCCAGCAGCCCCGCCGGGGGACGACTCCAAGAGACCCAGTACTTC
CASSPAGGRLQETQYF
>.|TRBJ1-2|TRBV5-1|.
TGCGCCAGCAGCCAAACAGGGTTGGGTGGCTACACCTTC
CASSQTGLGGYTF
>.|TRBJ2-1|TRBV6-2/TRBV6-3|TRBD2
TGTGCCAGCAGTCCCGGGACTATCTACAATGAGCAGTTCTTC
CASSPGTIYNEQFF
>.|TRBJ2-7|TRBV27|.
TGTGCCAGCAGTTCCCCGGGGGGCAACGAGCAGTACTTC
CASSSPGGNEQYF
>.|TRBJ2-6|TRBV9|.
TGTGCCAGCAGCATGCCAGGCTCTGGGGCCAACGTCCTGACTTTC
CASSMPGSGANVLTF
>.|TRBJ2-1|TRBV7-2|TRBD2
TGTGCCAGCAGCTTAGATTGGGGGGGGGAGTACAATGAGCAGTTCTTC
CASSLDWGGEYNEQFF
>.|TRBJ1-3|TRBV7-8|.
TGTGCCAGCAGCTTAGAACGGGTCCCGGGTGGAAACACCATATATTTT
CASSLERVPGGNTIYF
>.|TRBJ1-1|TRBV5-1|TRBD1
TGCGCCAGCAGCCGTCCCGGGACAGGTTCCACTGAAGCTTTCTTT
CASSRPGTGSTEAFF
>.|TRBJ1-6|TRBV7-9|.
TGTGCCAGCAGCTTTGGCCAGAGGAGCTCCTATAATTCACCCCTCCACTTT
CASSFGQRSSYNSPLHF
>.|TRBJ2-3|TRBV5-1|.
TGCGCCAGCAGCCTGTCGGACACCACAGATACGCAGTATTTT
CASSLSDTTDTQYF
>many|TRBJ2-1|TRBV5-1|.
TGCGCCAGCAGCTTCTCTGCGGGATTGCGCAATGAGCAGTTCTTC
CASSFSAGLRNEQFF